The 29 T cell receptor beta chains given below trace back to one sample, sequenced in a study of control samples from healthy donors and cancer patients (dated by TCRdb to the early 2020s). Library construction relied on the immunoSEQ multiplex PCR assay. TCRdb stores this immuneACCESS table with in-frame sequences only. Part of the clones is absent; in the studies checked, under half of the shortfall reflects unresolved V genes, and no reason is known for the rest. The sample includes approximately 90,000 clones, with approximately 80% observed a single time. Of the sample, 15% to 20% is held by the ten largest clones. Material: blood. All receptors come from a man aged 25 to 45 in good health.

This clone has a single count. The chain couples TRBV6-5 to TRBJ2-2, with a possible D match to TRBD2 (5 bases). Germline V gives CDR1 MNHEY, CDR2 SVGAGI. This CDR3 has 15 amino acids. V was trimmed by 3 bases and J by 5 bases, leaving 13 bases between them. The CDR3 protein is CASSYFREVTGELFF. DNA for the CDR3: TGTGCCAGCAGTTATTTTCGGGAAGTAACCGGGGAGCTGTTTTTT.

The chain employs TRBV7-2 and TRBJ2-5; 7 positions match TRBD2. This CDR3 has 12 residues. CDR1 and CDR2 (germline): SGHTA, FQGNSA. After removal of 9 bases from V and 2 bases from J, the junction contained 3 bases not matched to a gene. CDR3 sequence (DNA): TGTGCCAGACTAGCGTCGCAAGAGACCCAGTACTTC. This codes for CARLASQETQYF.

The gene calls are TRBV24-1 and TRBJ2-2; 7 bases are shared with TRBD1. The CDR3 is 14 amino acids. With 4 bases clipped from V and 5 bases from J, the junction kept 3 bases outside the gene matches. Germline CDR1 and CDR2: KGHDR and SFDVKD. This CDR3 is CATSDGTETGELFF. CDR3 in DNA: TGTGCCACCAGTGACGGGACAGAAACCGGGGAGCTGTTTTTT.

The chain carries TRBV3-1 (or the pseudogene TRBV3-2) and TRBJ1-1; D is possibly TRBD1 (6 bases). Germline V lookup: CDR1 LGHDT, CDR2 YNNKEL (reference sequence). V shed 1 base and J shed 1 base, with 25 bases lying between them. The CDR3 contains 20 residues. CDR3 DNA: TGTGCCAGCAGCCAAGTACTGGGTCCATATGGGGGCAGACGGAACACTGAAGCTTTCTTT. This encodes CASSQVLGPYGGRRNTEAFF.

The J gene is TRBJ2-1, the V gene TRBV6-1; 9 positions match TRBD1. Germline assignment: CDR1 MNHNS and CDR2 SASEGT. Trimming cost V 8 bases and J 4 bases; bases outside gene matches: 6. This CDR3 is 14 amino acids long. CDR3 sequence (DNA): TGTGCCAGCGATCGACAGGGGGTTTACAATGAGCAGTTCTTC. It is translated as CASDRQGVYNEQFF.

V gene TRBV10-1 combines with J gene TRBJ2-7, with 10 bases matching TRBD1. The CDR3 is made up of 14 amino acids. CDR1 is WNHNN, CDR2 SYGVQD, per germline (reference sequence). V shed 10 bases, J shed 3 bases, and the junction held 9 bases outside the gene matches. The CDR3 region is CANLLGTGVYEQYF. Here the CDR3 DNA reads TGCGCCAACCTTCTGGGGACAGGGGTCTACGAGCAGTACTTC.

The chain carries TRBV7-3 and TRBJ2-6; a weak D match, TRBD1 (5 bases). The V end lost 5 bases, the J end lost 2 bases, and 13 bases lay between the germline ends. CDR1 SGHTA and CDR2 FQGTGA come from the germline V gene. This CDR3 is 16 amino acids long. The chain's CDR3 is CASSPFKGTGANVLTF. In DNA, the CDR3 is TGTGCCAGCAGCCCATTCAAGGGGACTGGGGCCAACGTCCTGACTTTC.

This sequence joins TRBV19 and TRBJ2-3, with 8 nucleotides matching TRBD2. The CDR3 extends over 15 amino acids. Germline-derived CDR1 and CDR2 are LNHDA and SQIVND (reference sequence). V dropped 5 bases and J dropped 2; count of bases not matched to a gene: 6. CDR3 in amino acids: CASSDRGGTTDTQYF. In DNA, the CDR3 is TGTGCCAGTAGTGACCGCGGGGGGACCACAGATACGCAGTATTTT. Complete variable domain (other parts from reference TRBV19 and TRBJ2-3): DGGITQSPKYLFRKEGQNVTLSCEQNLNHDAMYWYRQDPGQGLRLIYYSQIVNDFQKGDIAEGYSVSREKKESFPLTVTSAQKNPTAFYLCASSDRGGTTDTQYFGPGTRLTVL.

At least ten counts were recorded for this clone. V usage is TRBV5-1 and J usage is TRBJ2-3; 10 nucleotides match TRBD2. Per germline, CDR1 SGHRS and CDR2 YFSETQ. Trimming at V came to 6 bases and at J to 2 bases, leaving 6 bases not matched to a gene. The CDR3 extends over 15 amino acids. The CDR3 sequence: CASTPLAGVTDTQYF. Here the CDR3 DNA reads TGCGCCAGCACACCTCTAGCGGGGGTCACAGATACGCAGTATTTT.

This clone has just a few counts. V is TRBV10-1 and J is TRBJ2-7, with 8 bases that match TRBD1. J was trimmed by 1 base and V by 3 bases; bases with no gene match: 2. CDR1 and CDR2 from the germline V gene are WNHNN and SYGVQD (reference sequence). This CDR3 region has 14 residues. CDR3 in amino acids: CASSEHRGSYEQYF. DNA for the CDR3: TGCGCCAGCAGTGAACACAGGGGGTCCTACGAGCAGTACTTC.

The CDR3 DNA sequence: TGCGCCAGCAGTGAGTCCAGACAGGTAACGTCCTACAATGAGCAGTTCTTC. Amino acids: CASSESRQVTSYNEQFF. The rearrangement uses TRBV10-1 and TRBJ2-1; a possible D gene is TRBD1 (6 bases). There are 17 residues in the CDR3. Trimming pared 0 bases from V and 1 base from J, leaving 13 bases between. Germline loops: CDR1 WNHNN, CDR2 SYGVQD (reference sequence).

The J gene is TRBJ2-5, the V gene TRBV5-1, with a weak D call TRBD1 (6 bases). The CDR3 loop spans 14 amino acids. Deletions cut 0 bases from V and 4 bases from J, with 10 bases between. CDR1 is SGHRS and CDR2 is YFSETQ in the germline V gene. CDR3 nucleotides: TGCGCCAGCAGCTTGGAGACAGGACGAGAGACCCAGTACTTC. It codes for CASSLETGRETQYF.

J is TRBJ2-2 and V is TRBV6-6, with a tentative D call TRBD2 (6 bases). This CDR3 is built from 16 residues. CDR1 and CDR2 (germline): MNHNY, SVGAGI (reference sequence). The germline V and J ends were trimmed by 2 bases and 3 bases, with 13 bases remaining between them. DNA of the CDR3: TGTGCCAGCAGTTACGGCGCGGGACTGGACACCGGGGAGCTGTTTTTT. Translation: CASSYGAGLDTGELFF.

CDR3 bases: TGTGCCAGCAGCGGAAACACAGATACGCAGTATTTT. It translates to CASSGNTDTQYF. The chain joins TRBV28 to TRBJ2-3; D call uncertain. This CDR3 is 12 amino acids long. Looked up from germline, CDR1 is MDHEN and CDR2 is SYDVKM. The V and J ends lost 6 bases and 2 bases respectively, with 6 bases between them.

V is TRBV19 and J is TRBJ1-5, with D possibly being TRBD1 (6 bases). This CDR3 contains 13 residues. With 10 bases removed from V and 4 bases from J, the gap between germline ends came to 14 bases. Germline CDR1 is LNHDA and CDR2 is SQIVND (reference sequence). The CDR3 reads CATIQGWNQPQHF. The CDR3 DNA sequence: TGTGCCACGATACAGGGATGGAATCAGCCCCAGCATTTT.

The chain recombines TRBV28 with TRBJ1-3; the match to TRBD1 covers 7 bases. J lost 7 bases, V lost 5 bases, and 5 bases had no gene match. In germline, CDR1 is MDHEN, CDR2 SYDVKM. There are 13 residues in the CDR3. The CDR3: CASSRQGPNTIYF. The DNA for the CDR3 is TGTGCCAGCAGTCGACAGGGACCGAACACCATATATTTT.

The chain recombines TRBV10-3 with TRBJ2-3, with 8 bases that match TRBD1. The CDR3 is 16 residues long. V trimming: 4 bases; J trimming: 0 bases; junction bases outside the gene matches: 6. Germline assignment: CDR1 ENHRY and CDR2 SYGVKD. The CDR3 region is CAISVTGGRSTDTQYF. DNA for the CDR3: TGTGCCATCAGTGTTACAGGGGGACGGAGCACAGATACGCAGTATTTT.

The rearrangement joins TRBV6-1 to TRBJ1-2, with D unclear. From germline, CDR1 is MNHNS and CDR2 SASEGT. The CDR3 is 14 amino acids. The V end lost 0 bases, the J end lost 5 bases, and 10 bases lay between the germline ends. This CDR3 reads CASSEALFGYGYTF. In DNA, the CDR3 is TGTGCCAGCAGTGAAGCGTTGTTCGGGTATGGCTACACCTTC.

The DNA for the CDR3 is TGTGCCAGCAGTTATCGCCGGGACAGGGCAGATACGCAGTATTTT. The encoded protein is CASSYRRDRADTQYF. The rearrangement joins TRBV6-5 to TRBJ2-3; TRBD1 matches at 9 bases. V lost 3 bases to trimming and J lost 4 bases; unmatched junction nucleotides: 5. This CDR3 contains 15 residues. CDR1 and CDR2 from the germline V gene are MNHEY and SVGAGI.

The CDR3 loop reads CASSTGSKDYSNQPQHF. The DNA of the CDR3 is TGTGCCAGCAGCACGGGATCTAAGGACTATAGCAATCAGCCCCAGCATTTT. The V call is TRBV21-1, the J call TRBJ1-5. TRBV21-1 is annotated as a pseudogene. CDR3 length equals 17 residues.

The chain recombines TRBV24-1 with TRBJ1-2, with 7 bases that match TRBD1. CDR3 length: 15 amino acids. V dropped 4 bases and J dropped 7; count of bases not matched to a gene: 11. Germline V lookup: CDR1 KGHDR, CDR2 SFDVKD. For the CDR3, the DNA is TGTGCCACCAGTGAGTCCGGGACAGCGATTACTGGCTACACCTTC. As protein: CATSESGTAITGYTF.

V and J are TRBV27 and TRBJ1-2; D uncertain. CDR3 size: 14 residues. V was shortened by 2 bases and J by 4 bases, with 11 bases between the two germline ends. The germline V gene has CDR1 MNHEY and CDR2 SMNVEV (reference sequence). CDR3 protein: CASSLKGNGYGYTF. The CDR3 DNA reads TGTGCCAGCAGTTTAAAAGGGAATGGCTATGGCTACACCTTC.

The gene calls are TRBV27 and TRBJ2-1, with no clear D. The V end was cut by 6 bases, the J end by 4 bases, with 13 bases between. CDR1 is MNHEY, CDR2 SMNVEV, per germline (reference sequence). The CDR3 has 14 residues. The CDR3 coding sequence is TGTGCCAGCAGCTCATCAGAGGTGTACAATGAGCAGTTCTTC. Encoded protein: CASSSSEVYNEQFF.

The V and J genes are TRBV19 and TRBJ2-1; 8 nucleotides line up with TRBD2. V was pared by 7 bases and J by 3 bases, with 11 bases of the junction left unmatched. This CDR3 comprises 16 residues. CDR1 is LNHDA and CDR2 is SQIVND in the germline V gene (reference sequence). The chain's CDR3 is CASIGGGLAGYNEQFF. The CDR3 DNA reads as TGTGCCAGTATAGGGGGTGGTCTAGCGGGCTACAATGAGCAGTTCTTC.

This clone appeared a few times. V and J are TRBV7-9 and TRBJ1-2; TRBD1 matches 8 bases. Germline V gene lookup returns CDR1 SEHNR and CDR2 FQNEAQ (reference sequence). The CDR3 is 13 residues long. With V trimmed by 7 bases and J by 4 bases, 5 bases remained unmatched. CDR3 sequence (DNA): TGTGCCAGCATCAAGACAGGGGTCTATGGCTACACCTTC. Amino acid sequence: CASIKTGVYGYTF.

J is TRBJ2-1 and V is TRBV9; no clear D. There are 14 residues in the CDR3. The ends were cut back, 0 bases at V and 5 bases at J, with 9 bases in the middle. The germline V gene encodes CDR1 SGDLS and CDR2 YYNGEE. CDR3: CASSVEWLDNEQFF. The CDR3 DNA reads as TGTGCCAGCAGCGTAGAATGGTTGGACAATGAGCAGTTCTTC.

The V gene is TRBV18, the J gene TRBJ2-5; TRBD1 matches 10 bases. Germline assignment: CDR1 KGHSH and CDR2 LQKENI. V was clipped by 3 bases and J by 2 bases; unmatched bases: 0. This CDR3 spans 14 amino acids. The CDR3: CASSPDRGQETQYF. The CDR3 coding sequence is TGTGCCAGCTCACCGGACAGGGGGCAAGAGACCCAGTACTTC.

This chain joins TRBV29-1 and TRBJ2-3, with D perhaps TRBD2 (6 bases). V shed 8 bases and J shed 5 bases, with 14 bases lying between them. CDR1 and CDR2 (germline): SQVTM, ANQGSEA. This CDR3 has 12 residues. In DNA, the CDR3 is TGCAGCCTTCGGGGGATTGGAGATACGCAGTATTTT. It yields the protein CSLRGIGDTQYF.

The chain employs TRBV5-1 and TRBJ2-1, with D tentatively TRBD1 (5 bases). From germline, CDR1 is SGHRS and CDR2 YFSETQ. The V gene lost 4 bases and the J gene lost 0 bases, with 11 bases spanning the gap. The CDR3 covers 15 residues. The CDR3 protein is CASSQTATSYNEQFF. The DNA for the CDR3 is TGCGCCAGCAGCCAGACAGCAACCTCCTACAATGAGCAGTTCTTC.